Sequencing of this TCR beta chain was carried out in a study of OX40 agonist ivuxolimab in advanced cancers. About the study: Ivuxolimab, an agonistic anti-OX40 (CD134) antibody, was given to patients.

Clones were sequenced by immunoSEQ multiplex PCR, and TCRdb holds only the in-frame ones, with some missing. Here the sample spans about 97,000 clones, about 86% being singletons. The CDR3 contains 14 residues. The germline V gene encodes CDR1 LNHDA and CDR2 SQIVND (reference sequence). V was pared by 4 bases and J by 3 bases, with 13 bases between. Study-level points and caveats: Expanded clones were, on average, more numerous in CD8+ T cells than in CD4+.

This clone showed up just once. Its antigen is unknown. The chain has TRBV19 and TRBJ2-7, with a weak D call TRBD2 (6 bases). The TCR sequence derives from an adult with an advanced solid tumor such as melanoma, head and neck, liver or kidney cancer. Sequences were derived from CD4+ or CD8+ T cells sorted from blood, sampled in a trial of the OX40 agonist ivuxolimab. For the CDR3, the DNA is TGTGCCAGTAGTACTGCCGGGACTCACTACGAGCAGTACTTC. It codes for CASSTAGTHYEQYF.